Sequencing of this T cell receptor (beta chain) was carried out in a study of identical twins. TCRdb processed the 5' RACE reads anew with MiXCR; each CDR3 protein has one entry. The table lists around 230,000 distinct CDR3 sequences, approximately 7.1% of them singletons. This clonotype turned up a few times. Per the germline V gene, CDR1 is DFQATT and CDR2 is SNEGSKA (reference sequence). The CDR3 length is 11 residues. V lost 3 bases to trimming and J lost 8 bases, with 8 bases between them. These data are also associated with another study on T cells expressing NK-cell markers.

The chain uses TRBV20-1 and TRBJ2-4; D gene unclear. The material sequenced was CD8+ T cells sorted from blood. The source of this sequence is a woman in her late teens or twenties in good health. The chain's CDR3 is CSASFEHIQYF. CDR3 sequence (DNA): TGCAGTGCTAGTTTCGAGCACATTCAGTACTTC.